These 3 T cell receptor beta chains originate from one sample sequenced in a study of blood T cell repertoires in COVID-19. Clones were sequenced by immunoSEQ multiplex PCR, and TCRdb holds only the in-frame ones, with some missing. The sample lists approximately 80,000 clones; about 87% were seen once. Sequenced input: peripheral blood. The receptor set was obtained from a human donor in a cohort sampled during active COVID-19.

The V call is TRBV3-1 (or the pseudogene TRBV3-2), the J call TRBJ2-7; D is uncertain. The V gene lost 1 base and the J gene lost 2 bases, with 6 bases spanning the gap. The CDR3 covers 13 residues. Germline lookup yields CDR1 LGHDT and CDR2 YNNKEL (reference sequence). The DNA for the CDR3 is TGTGCCAGCAGCCAAGTCAGTACCTACGAGCAGTACTTC. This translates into CASSQVSTYEQYF.

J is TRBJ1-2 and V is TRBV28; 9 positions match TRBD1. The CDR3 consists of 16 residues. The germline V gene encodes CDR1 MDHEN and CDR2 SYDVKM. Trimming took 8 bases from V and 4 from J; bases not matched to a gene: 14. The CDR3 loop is CASYPQQGALVYGYTF. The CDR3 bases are TGTGCCAGCTACCCCCAACAGGGGGCACTAGTCTATGGCTACACCTTC.

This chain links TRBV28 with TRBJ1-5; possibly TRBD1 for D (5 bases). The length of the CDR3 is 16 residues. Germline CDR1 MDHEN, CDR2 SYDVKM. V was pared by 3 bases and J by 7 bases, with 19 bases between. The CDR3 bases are TGTGCCAGCAGTTTTGGGGCAAACAAGGGATACCAGCCCCAGCATTTT. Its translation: CASSFGANKGYQPQHF.